This T cell receptor beta chain originates from a study of T cell changes during pregnancy in multiple sclerosis. The ends were cut back, 0 bases at V and 0 bases at J, with 18 bases in the middle. This CDR3 is 20 amino acids long. Germline V gene sequence: CDR1 SGHDN, CDR2 FVKESK. Profiled with immunoSEQ multiplex PCR; TCRdb holds only in-frame clones, not every one. Of 75,000 to 85,000 clones in the sample, 93% were seen once. The chain couples TRBV14 to TRBJ2-6, with D hard to call. The starting material was peripheral blood, obtained in the second trimester of pregnancy. This TCR came from a female donor with multiple sclerosis, enrolled in a pregnancy study. This chain's CDR3 is CASSQDLARIGGSGANVLTF. CDR3 sequence (DNA): TGTGCCAGCAGCCAAGATCTTGCCCGGATCGGCGGCTCTGGGGCCAACGTCCTGACTTTC.